This TCR beta chain was sequenced in a study of blood T cells in healthy people across ages. Each sample used at least 6.5 million PBMCs. The CDR3 spans 15 residues. Trimming shortened V by 4 bases and J by 6 bases, and 16 bases separated the two germline ends. Germline assignment: CDR1 MNHEY and CDR2 SVGEGT. Using a J-beta primer mix together with a sample-barcoded 5' primer, a second PCR was run for about 6 to 11 cycles. TCRdb called the 5' RACE reads again in MiXCR, with one record for every CDR3 protein. This sample has about 1.5 million distinct CDR3 sequences, with approximately 39% found just once.

The J gene is TRBJ2-4, the V gene TRBV6-2 or TRBV6-3, with D uncertain. The clonotype comes from a woman aged 18-30 years in good health. Sequencing used blood. CDR3 protein: CASSSHSLTGNIQYF. CDR3 sequence (DNA): TGTGCCAGCAGTTCACACTCCCTCACGGGAAACATTCAGTACTTC.